A selection of T cell receptor beta chains follows, all from one sample in a study of low-dose radiotherapy and immunotherapy resistance in tumors. TCRdb passed the reads through MiXCR, listing each CDR3 protein once. The sample holds roughly 48,000 distinct CDR3 sequences, approximately 35% seen once. Specimen: PBMCs, collected after low-dose radiotherapy plus immunotherapy. The receptor set was obtained from a male donor with rectosigmoid adenocarcinoma. Both conserved end residues are part of each CDR3. D genes are given only for firm matches. Clone size appears in some rows only: once, few, many, or a class for an expanded clone.

v_gene: TRBV28; d_gene: -; abundance: -; j_gene: TRBJ2-7; CDR3nt: TGTGCCAGCAGTCCACCCGGGGCGGCGACCTACGAGCAGTACTTC; CDR3aa: CASSPPGAATYEQYF
v_gene: TRBV5-1; d_gene: TRBD1; abundance: few; j_gene: TRBJ1-1; CDR3nt: TGCGCCAGCAGGAAGGGACAGGGGAACACTGAAGCTTTCTTT; CDR3aa: CASRKGQGNTEAFF
v_gene: TRBV6-2/TRBV6-3; d_gene: TRBD1; abundance: many; j_gene: TRBJ1-6; CDR3nt: TGTGCCAGCAGGGAGGGACAGGGCAATTCACCCCTCCACTTT; CDR3aa: CASREGQGNSPLHF
v_gene: TRBV6-2/TRBV6-3; d_gene: TRBD2; abundance: many; j_gene: TRBJ2-7; CDR3nt: TGTGCCAGCAGACCTTTTGCAGCGGGAGATCCCTACGAGCAGTACTTC; CDR3aa: CASRPFAAGDPYEQYF
v_gene: TRBV2; d_gene: TRBD2; abundance: -; j_gene: TRBJ2-2; CDR3nt: TGTGCCAGCAGTGTCCGGCTAGCGGGCCCGAACACCGGGGAGCTGTTTTTT; CDR3aa: CASSVRLAGPNTGELFF
v_gene: TRBV12-3/TRBV12-4; d_gene: -; abundance: once; j_gene: TRBJ2-7; CDR3nt: TGTGCCAGCAGTCCCCTTGACGGGACCGAGCAGTACTTC; CDR3aa: CASSPLDGTEQYF
v_gene: TRBV9; d_gene: TRBD2; abundance: many; j_gene: TRBJ2-3; CDR3nt: TGTGCCAGCAGCCCCCTAGCGGGGGGGCCACCAGATACGCAGTATTTT; CDR3aa: CASSPLAGGPPDTQYF
v_gene: TRBV6-2/TRBV6-3; d_gene: -; abundance: -; j_gene: TRBJ2-2; CDR3nt: TGTGCCAGCAGTACACCCCCCGGGACTTCGGCCACCGGGGAGCTGTTTTTT; CDR3aa: CASSTPPGTSATGELFF
v_gene: TRBV20-1; d_gene: -; abundance: many; j_gene: TRBJ1-6; CDR3nt: TGCAGTGTGAGAGGCAGGGAAGGGTCACCCCTCCACTTT; CDR3aa: CSVRGREGSPLHF
v_gene: TRBV13; d_gene: TRBD1; abundance: many; j_gene: TRBJ1-1; CDR3nt: TGTGCCAGCAGCCGCGGGACAGGGTGGACTGAAGCTTTCTTT; CDR3aa: CASSRGTGWTEAFF
v_gene: TRBV15; d_gene: -; abundance: -; j_gene: TRBJ2-6; CDR3nt: TGTGCCACCAGCAGAGAGGCGGACTCTGGGGCCAACGTCCTGACTTTC; CDR3aa: CATSREADSGANVLTF
v_gene: TRBV20-1; d_gene: TRBD1; abundance: -; j_gene: TRBJ1-1; CDR3nt: TGCAGTGCTAGGAGGGAGGGGGCGAACACTGAAGCTTTCTTT; CDR3aa: CSARREGANTEAFF
v_gene: TRBV6-2/TRBV6-3; d_gene: -; abundance: many; j_gene: TRBJ1-6; CDR3nt: TGTGCCAGCAGTTACGGGGTCCACTATTCACCCCTCCACTTT; CDR3aa: CASSYGVHYSPLHF
v_gene: TRBV6-2/TRBV6-3; d_gene: TRBD1; abundance: many; j_gene: TRBJ2-5; CDR3nt: TGTGCCAGCAGTTGGACAGGGCAAGAGACCCAGTACTTC; CDR3aa: CASSWTGQETQYF
v_gene: TRBV5-1; d_gene: TRBD2; abundance: many; j_gene: TRBJ2-1; CDR3nt: TGCGCCAGCAGCTCCTCTGTGGTAGCGGGAGGTAAGGATGAGCAGTTCTTC; CDR3aa: CASSSSVVAGGKDEQFF
v_gene: TRBV5-4; d_gene: TRBD1; abundance: few; j_gene: TRBJ2-7; CDR3nt: TGTGCCCTCCATGATGGGCAGGGGGCCTACGAGCAGTACTTC; CDR3aa: CALHDGQGAYEQYF
v_gene: TRBV28; d_gene: -; abundance: large; j_gene: TRBJ2-5; CDR3nt: TGTGCCAGCAGTAACCGGACCTACAGGGTATCGGAGACCCAGTACTTC; CDR3aa: CASSNRTYRVSETQYF
v_gene: TRBV5-1; d_gene: TRBD1; abundance: many; j_gene: TRBJ2-3; CDR3nt: TGCGCCAGCAGCGGGGGACAGATATCCACAGATACGCAGTATTTT; CDR3aa: CASSGGQISTDTQYF
v_gene: TRBV27; d_gene: TRBD1; abundance: many; j_gene: TRBJ1-2; CDR3nt: TGTGCCAGCAGTTATAGGGGGCGCCGAGGCTACACCTTC; CDR3aa: CASSYRGRRGYTF
v_gene: TRBV7-6; d_gene: TRBD2; abundance: -; j_gene: TRBJ2-5; CDR3nt: TGTGCCAGCAGCTCGGGACTAGCGGCTCAATACCAAGAGACCCAGTACTTC; CDR3aa: CASSSGLAAQYQETQYF
v_gene: TRBV28; d_gene: TRBD2; abundance: -; j_gene: TRBJ2-1; CDR3nt: TGTGCCAGCAGTGCTCAGCGGGGCGAGCAGTTCTTC; CDR3aa: CASSAQRGEQFF
v_gene: TRBV4-1; d_gene: -; abundance: many; j_gene: TRBJ2-5; CDR3nt: TGCGCCAGCAGCCAAGATCATTGGAGGTCGGTGGCAGAGACCCAGTACTTC; CDR3aa: CASSQDHWRSVAETQYF
v_gene: TRBV5-1; d_gene: TRBD2; abundance: few; j_gene: TRBJ2-3; CDR3nt: TGCGCCAGCCGCTCACTAGCGGGGCGCACAGATACGCAGTATTTT; CDR3aa: CASRSLAGRTDTQYF
v_gene: TRBV12-3/TRBV12-4; d_gene: -; abundance: many; j_gene: TRBJ2-5; CDR3nt: TGTGCCAGCAGTTTTGGGGGGACAGAGACCCAGTACTTC; CDR3aa: CASSFGGTETQYF
v_gene: TRBV28; d_gene: TRBD1; abundance: medium-sized; j_gene: TRBJ1-2; CDR3nt: TGTGCCAGCAGGCCCACCGGGACAGGGGGCCGCTACACCTTC; CDR3aa: CASRPTGTGGRYTF
v_gene: TRBV27; d_gene: TRBD2; abundance: -; j_gene: TRBJ2-7; CDR3nt: TGTGCCAGTACTGCCGGGGGGTACGAGCAGTACTTC; CDR3aa: CASTAGGYEQYF
v_gene: TRBV12-2; d_gene: -; abundance: -; j_gene: TRBJ2-1; CDR3nt: TGTGCAAGTCGCCCTTACAAAGACTCCTACAATGAGCAGTTCTTC; CDR3aa: CASRPYKDSYNEQFF
v_gene: TRBV11-1; d_gene: -; abundance: -; j_gene: TRBJ2-7; CDR3nt: TGTGCCAGCAGCCGACGGACCCTCTACGAGCAGTACTTC; CDR3aa: CASSRRTLYEQYF
v_gene: TRBV12-3/TRBV12-4; d_gene: -; abundance: many; j_gene: TRBJ1-1; CDR3nt: TGTGCCAGCAGTTTAGGGGACGGCGGATTTATTCTTTTCTTT; CDR3aa: CASSLGDGGFILFF